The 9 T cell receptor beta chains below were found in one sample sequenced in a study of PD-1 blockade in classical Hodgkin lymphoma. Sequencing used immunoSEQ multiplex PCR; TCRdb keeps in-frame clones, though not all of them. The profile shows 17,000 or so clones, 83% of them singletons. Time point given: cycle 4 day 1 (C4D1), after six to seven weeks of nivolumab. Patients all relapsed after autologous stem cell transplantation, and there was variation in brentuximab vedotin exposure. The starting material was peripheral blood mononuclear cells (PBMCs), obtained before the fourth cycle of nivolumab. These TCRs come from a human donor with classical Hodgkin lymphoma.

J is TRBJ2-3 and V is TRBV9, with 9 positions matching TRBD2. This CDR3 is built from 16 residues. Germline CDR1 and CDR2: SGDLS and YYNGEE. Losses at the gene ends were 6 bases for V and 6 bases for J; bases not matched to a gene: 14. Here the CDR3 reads CASTLGGGGAVDTQYF. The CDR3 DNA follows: TGTGCCAGCACGCTCGGGGGCGGGGGGGCCGTGGATACGCAGTATTTT.

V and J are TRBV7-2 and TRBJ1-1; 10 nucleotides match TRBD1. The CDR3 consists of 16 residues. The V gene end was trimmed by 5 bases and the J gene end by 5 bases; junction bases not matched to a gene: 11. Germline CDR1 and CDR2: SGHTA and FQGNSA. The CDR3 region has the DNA TGTGCCAGCAGCCCCCAAGGACAGGGGGTAGGGACTGAAGCTTTCTTT. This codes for CASSPQGQGVGTEAFF.

The CDR3 loop is CASGPSGDGTDTQYF. CDR3 coding DNA: TGTGCTAGTGGCCCCTCAGGGGATGGGACAGATACGCAGTATTTT. This chain connects TRBV12-5 to TRBJ2-3; a possible D gene is TRBD1 (6 bases). The CDR3 runs to 15 residues. V was clipped by 6 bases and J by 3 bases, with 16 bases between them. CDR1 and CDR2 (germline): LGHNT, FRNRAP. Using reference TRBV12-5 and TRBJ2-3 for the parts outside the CDR3, the full variable domain is DARVTQTPRHKVTEMGQEVTMRCQPILGHNTVFWYRQTMMQGLELLAYFRNRAPLDDSGMPKDRFSAEMPDATLATLKIQPSEPRDSAVYFCASGPSGDGTDTQYFGPGTRLTVL.

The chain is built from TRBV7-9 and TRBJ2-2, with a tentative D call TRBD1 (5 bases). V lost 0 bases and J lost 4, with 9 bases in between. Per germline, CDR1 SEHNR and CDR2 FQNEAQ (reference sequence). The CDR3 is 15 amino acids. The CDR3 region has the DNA TGTGCCAGCAGCTTAGCGGACACCCGCACCGGGGAGCTGTTTTTT. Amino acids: CASSLADTRTGELFF.

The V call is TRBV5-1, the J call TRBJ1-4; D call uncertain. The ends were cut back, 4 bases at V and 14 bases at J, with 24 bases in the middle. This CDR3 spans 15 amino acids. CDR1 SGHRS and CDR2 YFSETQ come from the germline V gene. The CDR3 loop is CASSHMDGLRGSLFF. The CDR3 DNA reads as TGCGCCAGCAGCCACATGGACGGTCTAAGAGGATCGCTGTTTTTT.

CDR3 DNA: TGTGCCAGCAGCGCGAGCTCCGGGACAGGAGGAGGCTACACCTTC. Protein sequence: CASSASSGTGGGYTF. The chain links TRBV7-8 to TRBJ1-2; 8 bases line up with TRBD1. Trimming cost V 5 bases and J 8 bases; bases outside gene matches: 13. Germline V gene sequence: CDR1 SGHVS, CDR2 FQNEAQ. This CDR3 contains 15 residues.

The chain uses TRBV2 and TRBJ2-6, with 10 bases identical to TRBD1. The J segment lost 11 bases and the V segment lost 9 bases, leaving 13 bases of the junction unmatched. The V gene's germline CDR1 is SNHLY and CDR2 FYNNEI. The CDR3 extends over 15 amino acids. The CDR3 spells CARPTRDRGRDVLTF. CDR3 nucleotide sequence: TGTGCCAGACCTACGCGGGACAGGGGTAGGGACGTCCTGACTTTC. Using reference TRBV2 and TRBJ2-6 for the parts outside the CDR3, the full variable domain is EPEVTQTPSHQVTQMGQEVILRCVPISNHLYFYWYRQILGQKVEFLVSFYNNEISEKSEIFDDQFSVERPDGSNFTLKIRSTKLEDSAMYFCARPTRDRGRDVLTFGAGSRLTVL.

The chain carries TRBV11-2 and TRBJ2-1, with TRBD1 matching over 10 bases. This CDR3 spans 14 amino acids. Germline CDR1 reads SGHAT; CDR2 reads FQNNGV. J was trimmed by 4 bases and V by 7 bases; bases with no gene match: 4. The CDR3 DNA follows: TGTGCCAGCATCCGGACAGGGGGATACAATGAGCAGTTCTTC. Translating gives CASIRTGGYNEQFF.

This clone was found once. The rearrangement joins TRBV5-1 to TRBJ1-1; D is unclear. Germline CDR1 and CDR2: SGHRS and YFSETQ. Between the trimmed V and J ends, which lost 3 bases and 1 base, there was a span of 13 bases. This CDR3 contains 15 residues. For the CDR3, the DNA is TGCGCCAGCAGCTCCACGGGCAGTGGGAACACTGAAGCTTTCTTT. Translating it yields CASSSTGSGNTEAFF.